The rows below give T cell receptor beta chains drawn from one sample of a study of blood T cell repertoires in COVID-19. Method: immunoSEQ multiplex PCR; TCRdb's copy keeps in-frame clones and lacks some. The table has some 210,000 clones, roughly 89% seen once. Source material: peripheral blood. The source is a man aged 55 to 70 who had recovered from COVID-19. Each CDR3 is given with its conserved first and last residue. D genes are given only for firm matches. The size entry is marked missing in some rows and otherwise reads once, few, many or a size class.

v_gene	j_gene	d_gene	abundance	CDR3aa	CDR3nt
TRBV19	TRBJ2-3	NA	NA	CASSPRWGGTDTQYF	TGTGCCAGTAGTCCGAGATGGGGGGGCACAGATACGCAGTATTTT
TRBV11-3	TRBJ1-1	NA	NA	CASSTGNTEAFF	TGTGCCAGCAGTACAGGGAACACTGAAGCTTTCTTT
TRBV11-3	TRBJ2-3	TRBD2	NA	CASSPGLAGSTDTQYF	TGTGCCAGCAGCCCTGGACTAGCGGGTAGCACAGATACGCAGTATTTT
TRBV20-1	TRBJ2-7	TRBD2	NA	CSASGTSGAYEQYF	TGCAGTGCTAGTGGGACTAGCGGGGCCTACGAGCAGTACTTC
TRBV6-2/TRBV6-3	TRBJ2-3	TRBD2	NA	CASSSYGGGGTDTQYF	TGTGCCAGCAGTTCCTACGGCGGGGGAGGCACAGATACGCAGTATTTT
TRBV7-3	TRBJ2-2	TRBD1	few	CASSSDRGTGELFF	TGTGCCAGCAGCTCCGACAGGGGCACCGGGGAGCTGTTTTTT
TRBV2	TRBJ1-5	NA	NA	CALARGVNQPQHF	TGTGCTCTAGCCAGGGGAGTGAATCAGCCCCAGCATTTT
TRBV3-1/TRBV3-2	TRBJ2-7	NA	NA	CASSQTHYEQYF	TGTGCCAGCAGCCAGACTCACTACGAGCAGTACTTC
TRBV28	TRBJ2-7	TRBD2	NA	CASSFPRTSGTYEQYF	TGTGCCAGCAGTTTCCCCCGAACTAGCGGGACCTACGAGCAGTACTTC
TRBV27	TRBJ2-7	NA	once	CASSSEWTDAYEQYF	TGTGCCAGCAGTTCTGAGTGGACTGATGCCTACGAGCAGTACTTC
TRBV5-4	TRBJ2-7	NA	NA	CASSKQGAYEQYF	TGTGCCAGCAGCAAACAGGGTGCCTACGAGCAGTACTTC
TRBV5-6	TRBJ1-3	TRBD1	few	CASSPTGQGNSGNTIYF	TGTGCCAGCAGCCCCACCGGACAGGGCAATTCAGGAAACACCATATATTTT
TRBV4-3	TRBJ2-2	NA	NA	CASSQDSGVNGELFF	TGCGCCAGCAGCCAAGACTCGGGAGTGAACGGGGAGCTGTTTTTT
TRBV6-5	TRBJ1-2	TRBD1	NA	CASSPFTGVGYTF	TGTGCCAGCAGCCCCTTTACAGGGGTCGGCTACACCTTC
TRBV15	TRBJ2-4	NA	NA	CATSRDHGMGAKNIQYF	TGTGCCACCAGCAGAGATCACGGGATGGGAGCCAAAAACATTCAGTACTTC
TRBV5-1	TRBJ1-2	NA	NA	CASSLGQANYGYTF	TGCGCCAGCAGCTTGGGGCAGGCCAACTATGGCTACACCTTC
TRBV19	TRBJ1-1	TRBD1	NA	CASRPTRTGNTEAFF	TGTGCCAGTAGACCAACCCGGACAGGGAACACTGAAGCTTTCTTT
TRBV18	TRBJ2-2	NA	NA	CASSPGLYTGELFF	TGTGCCAGCTCACCTGGGCTCTACACCGGGGAGCTGTTTTTT
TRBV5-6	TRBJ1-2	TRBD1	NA	CASRPGQGGRGYTF	TGTGCCAGCAGACCCGGACAGGGGGGTCGAGGCTACACCTTC
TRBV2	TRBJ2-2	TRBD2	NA	CASSARTSTAGELFF	TGTGCCAGCAGTGCCCGGACTAGCACGGCCGGGGAGCTGTTTTTT
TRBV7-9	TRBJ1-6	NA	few	CASRVANSPLHF	TGTGCCAGCAGAGTAGCGAATTCACCCCTCCACTTT
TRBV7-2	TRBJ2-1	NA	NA	CASSTLDEQFF	TGTGCCAGCAGCACCCTAGATGAGCAGTTCTTC
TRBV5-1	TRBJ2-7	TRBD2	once	CASSLNAGGLSYEQYF	TGCGCCAGCAGCCTTAACGCGGGGGGGCTCTCCTACGAGCAGTACTTC
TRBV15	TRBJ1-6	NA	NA	CATSRRPGYNSPLHF	TGTGCCACCAGCAGACGGCCCGGGTATAATTCACCCCTCCACTTT
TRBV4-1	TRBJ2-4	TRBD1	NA	CASSQEGQGIAKNIQYF	TGCGCCAGCAGCCAAGAAGGACAGGGGATCGCCAAAAACATTCAGTACTTC
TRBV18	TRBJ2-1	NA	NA	CASSPVAVSYNEQFF	TGTGCCAGCTCACCGGTAGCGGTTTCCTACAATGAGCAGTTCTTC
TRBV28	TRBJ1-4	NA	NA	CASSSPGRPTNEKLFF	TGTGCCAGCAGTTCCCCCGGGAGGCCAACTAATGAAAAACTGTTTTTT
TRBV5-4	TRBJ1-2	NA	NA	CASSLVQGFNYGYTF	TGTGCCAGCAGCTTGGTACAGGGCTTTAACTATGGCTACACCTTC
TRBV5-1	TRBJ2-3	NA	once	CASSNWGDTQYF	TGCGCCAGCAGTAACTGGGGCGATACGCAGTATTTT
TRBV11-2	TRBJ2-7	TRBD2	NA	CASSLEGGYDSYEQYF	TGTGCCAGCAGCTTAGAGGGAGGGTACGACTCCTACGAGCAGTACTTC
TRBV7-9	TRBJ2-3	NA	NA	CASSFRGADTQYF	TGTGCCAGCAGCTTCAGGGGTGCAGATACGCAGTATTTT
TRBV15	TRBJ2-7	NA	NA	CATSYLDTASYEQYF	TGTGCCACCAGCTATCTCGACACCGCTTCCTACGAGCAGTACTTC
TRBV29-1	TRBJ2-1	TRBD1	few	CSVTGGYNEQFF	TGCAGCGTTACAGGGGGCTACAATGAGCAGTTCTTC